The 18 T cell receptor beta chains reported below all come from one sample, sequenced in a study of blood T cell repertoires in COVID-19. Measured with immunoSEQ multiplex PCR; TCRdb has only the in-frame clones, and not every one. The sample lists about 200,000 clones, roughly 80% occurring once. Sample: peripheral blood. The receptors derive from a human donor in a cohort sampled during active COVID-19.

The J gene is TRBJ2-7, the V gene TRBV9, with 9 bases identical to TRBD2. The CDR3 sequence is 16 residues long. Unmatched junction bases numbered 10, after V lost 4 bases and J lost 2 bases. Germline lookup yields CDR1 SGDLS and CDR2 YYNGEE. The CDR3 loop reads CASSHTPGLAAYEQYF. The CDR3 DNA is TGTGCCAGCAGCCATACTCCGGGACTAGCCGCCTACGAGCAGTACTTC.

This chain uses TRBV9 with TRBJ2-6; the D gene is possibly TRBD1 (6 bases). Germline V gene data show CDR1 as SGDLS and CDR2 as YYNGEE. V was cut by 0 bases and J by 3 bases, with 7 bases left in between. This CDR3 has 15 amino acids. The CDR3 protein is CASSVGTVGANVLTF. The CDR3 DNA is TGTGCCAGCAGCGTAGGGACAGTTGGGGCCAACGTCCTGACTTTC. The variable domain in full, completed from reference TRBV9 and TRBJ2-6, reads DSGVTQTPKHLITATGQRVTLRCSPRSGDLSVYWYQQSLDQGLQFLIQYYNGEERAKGNILERFSAQQFPDLHSELNLSSLELGDSALYFCASSVGTVGANVLTFGAGSRLTVL.

V gene TRBV6-2 or TRBV6-3 combines with J gene TRBJ1-1; D is perhaps TRBD1 (6 bases). The ends were cut back, 5 bases at V and 1 base at J, with 14 bases in the middle. Germline V gene sequence: CDR1 MNHEY, CDR2 SVGEGT. The CDR3 contains 15 residues. CDR3 sequence (DNA): TGTGCCAGCAGTCCGCTACAGGGCCCGAACACTGAAGCTTTCTTT. It codes for CASSPLQGPNTEAFF.

This sequence joins TRBV7-2 and TRBJ2-3, with unresolved D. Germline-derived CDR1 and CDR2 are SGHTA and FQGNSA. The CDR3 is made up of 16 amino acids. The ends were cut back, 0 bases at V and 2 bases at J, with 12 bases in the middle. The CDR3: CASSLAPRKNTDTQYF. The CDR3 bases are TGTGCCAGCAGCTTAGCGCCGAGAAAAAACACAGATACGCAGTATTTT.

The V and J genes are TRBV5-1 and TRBJ2-2, with 7 nucleotides matching TRBD1. CDR1 SGHRS and CDR2 YFSETQ come from the germline V gene. Trimming cost V 3 bases and J 2 bases; bases outside gene matches: 7. This CDR3 is built from 16 residues. The CDR3 protein is CASSSSRTGNTGELFF. CDR3 nucleotides: TGCGCCAGCAGCTCGTCCCGGACAGGTAACACCGGGGAGCTGTTTTTT.

This chain connects TRBV14 to TRBJ1-1; D possibly corresponds to TRBD1 (5 bases). The CDR3 has 18 amino acids. CDR1 is SGHDN, CDR2 FVKESK, per germline. Trimming took 4 bases from V and 2 from J, leaving 23 bases between them. The CDR3 sequence is CASSRRGGSIPRNTEAFF. CDR3 nucleotides: TGTGCCAGCAGCCGGAGGGGTGGTTCAATCCCCCGCAACACTGAAGCTTTCTTT.

The V gene is TRBV28, the J gene TRBJ2-7; D gene unclear. In germline, CDR1 is MDHEN, CDR2 SYDVKM. The CDR3 has 12 amino acids. The V end lost 6 bases, the J end lost 6 bases, and 12 bases lay between the germline ends. As DNA, the CDR3 is TGTGCCAGCAGCTCACTGTCGGGCGAGCAGTACTTC. Translated, it gives CASSSLSGEQYF.

This chain connects TRBV18 to TRBJ1-1, with 8 bases that match TRBD1. Trimming at V came to 2 bases and at J to 6 bases, leaving 11 bases not matched to a gene. This CDR3 has 16 amino acids. From germline, CDR1 is KGHSH and CDR2 LQKENI. CDR3 protein: CASSPLNGRTGSEAFF. CDR3 nucleotides: TGTGCCAGCTCACCATTGAACGGCCGGACAGGGTCTGAAGCTTTCTTT.

The chain uses TRBV18 and TRBJ2-1; maybe TRBD2 (7 bases). The CDR3 sequence is 13 residues long. Trimming shortened V by 3 bases and J by 11 bases, and 14 bases separated the two germline ends. Germline V gene lookup returns CDR1 KGHSH and CDR2 LQKENI. CDR3 loop: CASSPTGGGQQFF. CDR3 DNA: TGTGCCAGCTCACCGACGGGGGGCGGACAGCAGTTCTTC.

CDR3 in amino acids: CASSQDIPGVYGYTF. The CDR3 coding sequence is TGTGCCAGCAGCCAAGATATCCCAGGGGTCTATGGCTACACCTTC. The chain carries TRBV14 and TRBJ1-2, with TRBD1 as a possible D gene (6 bases). The CDR3 runs to 15 residues. V lost 0 bases and J lost 4, with 12 bases in between. Germline V gene lookup returns CDR1 SGHDN and CDR2 FVKESK.

This rearrangement joins TRBV3-1 (or the pseudogene TRBV3-2) to TRBJ2-7; D might be TRBD2 (6 bases). CDR1 is LGHDT, CDR2 YNNKEL, per germline (reference sequence). There are 14 residues in the CDR3. V was clipped by 4 bases and J by 6 bases, with 16 bases between them. The CDR3 DNA sequence: TGTGCCAGCAGCCTAGGGCCCAAAGCGGGCGAGCAGTACTTC. Protein: CASSLGPKAGEQYF.

The V and J genes are TRBV18 and TRBJ2-7; no clear D gene. Germline V gives CDR1 KGHSH, CDR2 LQKENI. The CDR3 is 14 residues long. The V gene lost 2 bases and the J gene lost 4 bases, with 12 bases spanning the gap. CDR3 amino acids: CASSPEYSGYEQYF. The CDR3 DNA follows: TGTGCCAGCTCACCAGAGTACTCCGGGTACGAGCAGTACTTC.

The chain is built from TRBV15 and TRBJ2-7; maybe TRBD2 (7 bases). Germline values: CDR1 LNHNV, CDR2 YYDKDF (reference sequence). The V end lost 3 bases, the J end lost 10 bases, and 10 bases lay between the germline ends. CDR3 length: 11 residues. CDR3 region: CATSRGGAQYF. As DNA, the CDR3 is TGTGCCACCAGCAGGGGGGGGGCTCAGTACTTC.

CDR3 bases: TGTGCCAGCAGCTCCGACATACGGTATGGCTACACCTTC. Translation gives CASSSDIRYGYTF. The chain couples TRBV27 to TRBJ1-2; no reliable D call. Trimming cost V 6 bases and J 5 bases, with 13 bases left between them. This CDR3 is built from 13 residues. CDR1 is MNHEY and CDR2 is SMNVEV in the germline V gene (reference sequence).

This sequence joins TRBV18 and TRBJ2-3; D might be TRBD1 (5 bases). V lost 4 bases and J lost 4, with 12 bases in between. This CDR3 region has 14 residues. The germline gives CDR1 KGHSH, CDR2 LQKENI. The CDR3: CASSQQQGPDTQYF. The CDR3, as DNA: TGTGCCAGCTCACAACAGCAGGGTCCAGATACGCAGTATTTT.

The sample holds a few counts of this clone. The chain combines TRBV19 with TRBJ2-7, with 8 bases fitting TRBD1. Losses at the gene ends were 1 base for V and 4 bases for J; bases not matched to a gene: 0. Germline V gene lookup returns CDR1 LNHDA and CDR2 SQIVND (reference sequence). The length of the CDR3 is 13 residues. The CDR3 DNA is TGTGCCAGTAGTATAGGACAGGGGTACGAGCAGTACTTC. Protein: CASSIGQGYEQYF.

CDR3 DNA: TGTGCCAGCAGTTACTTGATTGGCGGCGGTCTCGAGCAGTACTTC. Translating gives CASSYLIGGGLEQYF. The chain recombines TRBV6-2 or TRBV6-3 with TRBJ2-7; D is unresolved. The CDR3 runs 15 residues. V was cut by 1 base and J by 6 bases, with 16 bases left in between. In germline, CDR1 is MNHEY, CDR2 SVGEGT.

This clone was observed once. V and J are TRBV27 and TRBJ2-1; 9 positions agree with TRBD2. The CDR3 length is 15 residues. V lost 7 bases to trimming and J lost 4 bases; unmatched junction nucleotides: 8. The germline CDR1 and CDR2 sequences are MNHEY and SMNVEV (reference sequence). In nucleotides, the CDR3 is TGTGCCAGCAAAATTAGCGGGAGAGTTTACAATGAGCAGTTCTTC. It encodes CASKISGRVYNEQFF.